The sample holds many counts of the clone carrying this T cell receptor beta chain. Its target is unknown. With V trimmed by 5 bases and J by 2 bases, 5 bases remained unmatched. CDR3 length: 14 residues. The germline V gene has CDR1 MDHEN and CDR2 SYDVKM. Using its own MiXCR run on the reads, TCRdb lists one record per CDR3 protein. The sample records nearly 650,000 distinct CDR3 sequences, approximately 24% being singletons. These data come from a study of T cell repertoires in cytomegalovirus infection. Study findings and constraints: Ex vivo responses were dominated by HLA-C-restricted CMV-specific TCR beta clonotypes.

This rearrangement joins TRBV28 to TRBJ1-2, with 7 bases matching TRBD1. The receptor's source is a human donor in good health (CMV status not recorded). Some clones in this sample may be carry-over from other donors' samples. Specimen: CD8+ T cells from PBMCs. The CDR3 protein is CASSPTGANYGYTF. DNA of the CDR3: TGTGCCAGCAGTCCCACAGGGGCCAACTATGGCTACACCTTC.